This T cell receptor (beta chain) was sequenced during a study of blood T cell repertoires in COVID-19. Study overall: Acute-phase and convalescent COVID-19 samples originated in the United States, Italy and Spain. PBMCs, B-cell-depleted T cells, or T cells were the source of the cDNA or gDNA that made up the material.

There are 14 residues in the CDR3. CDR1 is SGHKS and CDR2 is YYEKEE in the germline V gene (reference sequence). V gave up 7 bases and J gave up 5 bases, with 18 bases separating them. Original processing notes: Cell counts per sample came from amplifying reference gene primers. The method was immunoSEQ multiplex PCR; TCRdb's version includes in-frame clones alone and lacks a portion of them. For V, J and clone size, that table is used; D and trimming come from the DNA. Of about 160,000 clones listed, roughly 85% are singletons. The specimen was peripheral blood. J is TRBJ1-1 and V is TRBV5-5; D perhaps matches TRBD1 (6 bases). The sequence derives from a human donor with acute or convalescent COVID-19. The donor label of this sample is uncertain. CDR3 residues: CASAKGGGGTEAFF. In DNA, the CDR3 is TGTGCCAGCGCAAAAGGAGGGGGAGGGACTGAAGCTTTCTTT.